A single sample gave rise to the 21 T cell receptor beta chains below, sequenced in a study of blood T cell repertoires in COVID-19. Only in-frame clones appear in the TCRdb table, and some are missing; sequencing was by immunoSEQ multiplex PCR. Seen here are about 300,000 clones, more than 75% observed once, and the top ten hold around 4%. Source material: PBMCs or T cells enriched from blood (not recorded which). The receptors come from a man aged 25-45 years who had recovered from COVID-19.

V and J are TRBV5-6 and TRBJ2-7, with 9 bases aligning to TRBD1. Unmatched junction bases numbered 6, after V lost 5 bases and J lost 0 bases. The CDR3 has 15 amino acids. Germline CDR1 is SGHDT and CDR2 is YYEEEE. CDR3 region: CASRNGQGFSYEQYF. As DNA, the CDR3 is TGTGCCAGCAGAAACGGACAGGGGTTCTCCTACGAGCAGTACTTC.

This chain links TRBV3-1 (or the pseudogene TRBV3-2) with TRBJ2-3; TRBD1 agrees at 7 bases. Germline V gives CDR1 LGHDT, CDR2 YNNKEL (reference sequence). After removal of 0 bases from V and 2 bases from J, the junction contained 5 bases not matched to a gene. The CDR3 runs 16 residues. This chain's CDR3 is CASSQDKGAPTDTQYF. In DNA form, the CDR3 reads TGTGCCAGCAGCCAAGATAAGGGGGCCCCCACAGATACGCAGTATTTT.

The chain employs TRBV28 and TRBJ2-5; 10 positions match TRBD1. The V gene's germline CDR1 is MDHEN and CDR2 SYDVKM. V shed 0 bases and J 5 bases; nucleotides not matched to a gene: 3. This CDR3 is built from 15 residues. Here the CDR3 reads CASSLWRTGGETQYF. CDR3 in DNA: TGTGCCAGCAGTTTATGGAGGACAGGGGGGGAGACCCAGTACTTC.

This clone was seen more than once but under ten times. This sequence joins TRBV2 and TRBJ2-2; D possibly corresponds to TRBD1 (5 bases). Per the germline V gene, CDR1 is SNHLY and CDR2 is FYNNEI. Between the trimmed V and J ends, which lost 6 bases and 5 bases, there was a span of 10 bases. The CDR3 loop spans 13 amino acids. The CDR3 DNA follows: TGTGCCAGCAGGAAGGGGCGTACCGGGGAGCTGTTTTTT. Translated: CASRKGRTGELFF.

This chain uses TRBV2 with TRBJ1-1; D ambiguous. The CDR3 spans 12 residues. Germline V gives CDR1 SNHLY, CDR2 FYNNEI. V was pared by 11 bases and J by 4 bases, with 14 bases between. CDR3 DNA sequence: TGTGCCTACCTAACTGGGCGCACTGAAGCTTTCTTT. Protein product: CAYLTGRTEAFF.

This chain joins TRBV28 and TRBJ2-7, with a possible D match to TRBD1 (5 bases). The germline V gene encodes CDR1 MDHEN and CDR2 SYDVKM. V dropped 2 bases and J dropped 6 bases, with 8 bases sitting between them. This CDR3 has 12 amino acids. CDR3 DNA sequence: TGTGCCAGCAGTTTAAGACAGTCCGAGCAGTACTTC. Its translation is CASSLRQSEQYF.

The rearrangement uses TRBV4-1 and TRBJ1-1; D may be TRBD1 (6 bases). The V gene lost 0 bases and the J gene lost 1 base, with 12 bases spanning the gap. Per germline, CDR1 MGHRA and CDR2 YSYEKL. The CDR3 length is 16 residues. The CDR3 sequence: CASSQDHPGANTEAFF. CDR3 nucleotide sequence: TGCGCCAGCAGCCAAGATCACCCAGGGGCGAACACTGAAGCTTTCTTT.

The J gene is TRBJ2-7, the V gene TRBV7-2; TRBD1 agrees at 9 bases. The germline V gene has CDR1 SGHTA and CDR2 FQGNSA. Unmatched junction bases numbered 3, after V lost 3 bases and J lost 6 bases. This CDR3 is built from 13 residues. CDR3 sequence: CASSFDRGVEQYF. The CDR3 nucleotides are TGTGCCAGCAGCTTTGACAGGGGGGTCGAGCAGTACTTC.

The chain links TRBV18 to TRBJ1-5; tentatively, D is TRBD1 (6 bases). With 5 bases removed from V and 7 bases from J, the gap between germline ends came to 24 bases. This CDR3 has 17 residues. Germline lookup yields CDR1 KGHSH and CDR2 LQKENI. This chain's CDR3 is CASSSMQDSALGQPQHF. In DNA form, the CDR3 reads TGTGCCAGCTCATCGATGCAGGACAGTGCCCTCGGGCAGCCCCAGCATTTT.

This rearrangement joins TRBV28 to TRBJ1-5, with 7 bases matching TRBD1. V lost 4 bases to trimming and J lost 4 bases; unmatched junction nucleotides: 7. The CDR3 covers 15 residues. CDR1 is MDHEN and CDR2 is SYDVKM in the germline V gene. The CDR3 loop reads CASSYRDSPNQPQHF. The CDR3 nucleotides read TGTGCCAGCAGTTACCGGGACAGTCCGAATCAGCCCCAGCATTTT.

The gene calls are TRBV29-1 and TRBJ2-2; possible D gene TRBD1, 6 bases. Germline V gene data show CDR1 as SQVTM and CDR2 as ANQGSEA. V lost 6 bases, J lost 5 bases, and 10 bases lay in between. The CDR3 runs to 12 residues. CDR3 loop: CSVTTGTGELFF. The CDR3 DNA follows: TGCAGCGTCACTACAGGGACCGGGGAGCTGTTTTTT.

The V gene is TRBV15, the J gene TRBJ2-5; perhaps TRBD2 as D (7 bases). CDR3 length equals 16 residues. Germline-derived CDR1 and CDR2 are LNHNV and YYDKDF (reference sequence). V lost 2 bases and J 3 bases, leaving 16 bases between the germline ends. CDR3 coding DNA: TGTGCCACCAGCAGACCCATACAGGGAGGGAAAGAGACCCAGTACTTC. Its translation is CATSRPIQGGKETQYF.

The J gene is TRBJ2-7, the V gene TRBV12-2; the table assigns TRBD2, which was not confirmed against the DNA. TRBV12-2 counts as a pseudogene. The CDR3 is 11 residues long. In DNA form, the CDR3 reads TGTGCAAGTCGCTTAAGGGGAGGGCAGTACTTC. This sequence encodes CASRLRGGQYF.

The chain links TRBV2 to TRBJ2-7, with TRBD2 as a possible D gene (7 bases). Trimming left V 7 bases short and J 4 bases short, with 20 bases between. Germline loops: CDR1 SNHLY, CDR2 FYNNEI. The CDR3 consists of 15 residues. The CDR3 DNA sequence: TGTGCCAGCAATTCCGGGGGGCGCGAGAGTTACGAGCAGTACTTC. Its translation: CASNSGGRESYEQYF.

The V call is TRBV4-2, the J call TRBJ2-7, with 9 bases identical to TRBD1. J lost 2 bases, V lost 2 bases, and 7 bases had no gene match. The CDR3 runs to 16 residues. Germline CDR1 is LGHNA and CDR2 is YNFKEQ. The CDR3 is CASSQLTGGPTYEQYF. CDR3 bases: TGTGCCAGCAGCCAACTTACAGGGGGCCCCACCTACGAGCAGTACTTC.

The rearrangement links TRBV2 to TRBJ2-7; D perhaps matches TRBD1 (6 bases). The CDR3 contains 14 residues. Trimming removed 4 bases at V and 2 bases at J, with 12 bases between. Germline CDR1 is SNHLY and CDR2 is FYNNEI. The DNA of the CDR3 is TGTGCCAGCAGTGCAGGGGCGACGGCCTACGAGCAGTACTTC. Its translation is CASSAGATAYEQYF. The whole variable domain, remainder taken from reference TRBV2 and TRBJ2-7, is EPEVTQTPSHQVTQMGQEVILRCVPISNHLYFYWYRQILGQKVEFLVSFYNNEISEKSEIFDDQFSVERPDGSNFTLKIRSTKLEDSAMYFCASSAGATAYEQYFGPGTRLTVT.

The chain joins TRBV12-3 or TRBV12-4 to TRBJ1-2, with D possibly matching TRBD1 (5 bases). The CDR3 is 13 amino acids. V was shortened by 11 bases and J by 5 bases, with 18 bases between the two germline ends. As DNA, the CDR3 is TGTGCCTGCCAGACGACAGTTGGATATGGCTACACCTTC. Translated: CACQTTVGYGYTF.

The chain joins TRBV19 to TRBJ2-1; D unclear. This CDR3 comprises 14 residues. Looked up from germline, CDR1 is LNHDA and CDR2 is SQIVND (reference sequence). Trimming shortened V by 3 bases and J by 2 bases, and 8 bases separated the two germline ends. The chain's CDR3 is CASSIGLAYNEQFF. In DNA form, the CDR3 reads TGTGCCAGTAGTATTGGCCTGGCCTACAATGAGCAGTTCTTC. The variable domain in full, with the rest retrieved from reference TRBV19 and TRBJ2-1, is DGGITQSPKYLFRKEGQNVTLSCEQNLNHDAMYWYRQDPGQGLRLIYYSQIVNDFQKGDIAEGYSVSREKKESFPLTVTSAQKNPTAFYLCASSIGLAYNEQFFGPGTRLTVL.

The chain uses TRBV7-9 and TRBJ1-1, with 8 bases matching TRBD1. Germline V gene sequence: CDR1 SEHNR, CDR2 FQNEAQ (reference sequence). The CDR3 is 16 residues long. V shed 5 bases, J shed 1 base, and the junction held 9 bases outside the gene matches. The CDR3 DNA sequence: TGTGCCAGCAGCCCCGGGCGGGGACAGGCGAACACTGAAGCTTTCTTT. Protein product: CASSPGRGQANTEAFF. The full variable domain, completed using reference TRBV7-9 and TRBJ1-1, is DTGVSQNPRHKITKRGQNVTFRCDPISEHNRLYWYRQTLGQGPEFLTYFQNEAQLEKSRLLSDRFSAERPKGSFSTLEIQRTEQGDSAMYLCASSPGRGQANTEAFFGQGTRLTVV.

V and J are TRBV2 and TRBJ1-2; tentative D call: TRBD1 (6 bases). This CDR3 spans 13 amino acids. Germline CDR1 SNHLY, CDR2 FYNNEI. Trimming took off 8 bases at V and 4 bases at J, with 14 bases between the two ends. The CDR3 loop reads CASLGGGVYGYTF. For the CDR3, the DNA is TGTGCCAGCCTGGGGGGGGGCGTCTATGGCTACACCTTC.

The rearrangement joins TRBV6-4 to TRBJ1-5; D is perhaps TRBD1 (5 bases). CDR3 length: 15 amino acids. Germline lookup yields CDR1 MRHNA and CDR2 SNTAGT. V gave up 2 bases and J gave up 5 bases, with 13 bases separating them. CDR3 sequence: CASSDLRRGDQPQHF. In DNA, the CDR3 is TGTGCCAGCAGTGACCTCCGAAGGGGCGATCAGCCCCAGCATTTT.